The entry below gives a single T cell receptor (beta chain) sequence along with its context. Original methodology: Researchers report that nucleated cell counts were estimated from reference gene primer amplification. Profiled with immunoSEQ multiplex PCR; TCRdb holds only in-frame clones, not every one. Clone size and V and J calls were adopted from that table, with D and trimming inferred from the DNA. The table lists 63,000 or so clones, 80% to 90% of them singletons. The CDR3 has 17 residues. The sample is drawn from a study of blood T cell repertoires in COVID-19. The genes are TRBV21-1 and TRBJ2-1; the D call in the table, TRBD1, was not verified against the DNA. TRBV21-1 corresponds to a pseudogene. The clonotype comes from a human donor in a cohort sampled during active COVID-19. The sequenced material came from peripheral blood. The CDR3 spells CASSKDQTGSSYNEQFF. In DNA form, the CDR3 reads TGTGCCAGCAGCAAAGACCAGACAGGCAGCTCCTACAATGAGCAGTTCTTC.